The T cell receptor (beta chain) described here comes from a study of blood T cell repertoires in COVID-19. Study in general: Acute and convalescent COVID-19 samples came from the United States, Italy and Spain. T cells, B-cell-depleted T cells, or PBMCs provided the cDNA or gDNA that served as material.

The authors' processing: Estimation of nucleated cell counts was performed using reference gene primer amplification. The table came from immunoSEQ multiplex PCR; TCRdb's copy has only in-frame clones and leaves some out. D and trimming were read from the DNA, whereas the V and J calls and clone size are those reported in that table. The sample consists of fewer than 250,000 clones, over 70% of them appearing once. Germline loops: CDR1 LGHNA, CDR2 YSLEER. V lost 4 bases to trimming and J lost 10 bases, with 17 bases between them. The CDR3 sequence is 15 residues long. The receptor was isolated from a man aged 50-59 years with active or convalescent COVID-19. This chain links TRBV4-3 with TRBJ1-6, with no clear D. Sequencing was carried out using peripheral blood. This chain's CDR3 is CASSPAVGVESPLHF. The CDR3 coding sequence is TGCGCCAGCAGCCCCGCTGTCGGAGTTGAATCACCCCTCCACTTT.